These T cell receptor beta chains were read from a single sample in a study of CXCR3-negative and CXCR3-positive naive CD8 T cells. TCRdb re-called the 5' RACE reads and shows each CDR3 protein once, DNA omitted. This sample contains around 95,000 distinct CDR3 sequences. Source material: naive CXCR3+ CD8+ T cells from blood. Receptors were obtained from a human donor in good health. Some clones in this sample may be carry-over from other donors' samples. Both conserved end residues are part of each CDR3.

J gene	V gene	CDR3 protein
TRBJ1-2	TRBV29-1	CSDTGQGRTAYGYTF
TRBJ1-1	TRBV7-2	CASSLWTGAMNTEAFF
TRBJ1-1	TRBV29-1	CSVLSGMNTEAFF
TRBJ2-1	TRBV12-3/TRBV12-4	CASSLAGGGNEQFF
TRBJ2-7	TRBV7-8	CASSPPAGTTYEQYF
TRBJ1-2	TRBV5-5	CASSLPMGLALGYTF
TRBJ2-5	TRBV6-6	CASSLITASQETQYF
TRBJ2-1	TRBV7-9	CASSLGFVLGNEQFF
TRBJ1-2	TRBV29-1	CSAFPGTDVYGYTF
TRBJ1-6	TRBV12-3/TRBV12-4	CASSDPTGADSSYNSPLHF
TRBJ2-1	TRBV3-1	CASSPDSYNEQLF
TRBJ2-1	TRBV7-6	CASSTRGEQFF
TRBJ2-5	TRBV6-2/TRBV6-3	CASSYTPSQETQYF
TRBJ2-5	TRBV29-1	CSVELAGGGNQETQYF
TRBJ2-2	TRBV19	CASTGTSFNTGELFF
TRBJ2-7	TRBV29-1	CSGAMTGAVHEQYF
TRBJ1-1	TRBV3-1	CASSQDRGVGDTEAFF
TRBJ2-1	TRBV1	CTSSLALWLGPYNEQFF
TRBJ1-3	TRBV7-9	CASSLQGSGNTIYF
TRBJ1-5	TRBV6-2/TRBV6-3	CASSYSGQGFNQPQHF
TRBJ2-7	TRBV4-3	CASSQSPGLAREQYF
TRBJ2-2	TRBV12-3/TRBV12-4	CASSRNSGGAEGTGELFF
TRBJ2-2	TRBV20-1	CSAREQTGELFF
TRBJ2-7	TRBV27	CASSPTARAYEQYF
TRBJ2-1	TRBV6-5	CASEPGTGSNEQFF
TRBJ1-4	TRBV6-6	CASTRLATNEKLFF
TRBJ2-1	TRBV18	CASSPTTGSYNEQFF
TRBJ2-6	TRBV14	CASSQVAGSGANVLTF
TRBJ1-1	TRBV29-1	CSVEEGDTEAFF
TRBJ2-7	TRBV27	CASSPRTDNSYEQYF
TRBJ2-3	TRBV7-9	CASSLVDGTDTQYF
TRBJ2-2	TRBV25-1	CASSDTGDYLNTGELFF
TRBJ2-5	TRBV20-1	CSARRREEETQYF
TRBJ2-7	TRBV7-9	CASSQGQLAYEQYF
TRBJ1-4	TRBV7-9	CASSNPGQTNEKLFF
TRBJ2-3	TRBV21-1	CASSKGRGPPLDTQYF
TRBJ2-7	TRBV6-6	CAVSAELAVYEQYF
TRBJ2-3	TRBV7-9	CASRQTQGFSRTDTQYF
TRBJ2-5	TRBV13	CASSFGKVGTVQETQYF
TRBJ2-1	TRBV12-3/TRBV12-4	CASSFAGADDTEQFF
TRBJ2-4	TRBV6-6	CASNYSLRPQGDGNIQYF
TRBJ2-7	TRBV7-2	CASSFGGNYEQYF
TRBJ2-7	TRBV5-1	CASSWGLAETYEQYF
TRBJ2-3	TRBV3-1	CASSQGPASTDTQYF
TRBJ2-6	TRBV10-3	CAISDAPASGANVLTF
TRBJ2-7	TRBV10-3	CAIMGQTYEQYF
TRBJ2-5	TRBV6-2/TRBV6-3	CASNEGETQYF
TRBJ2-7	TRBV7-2	CASSWEGLEQYF